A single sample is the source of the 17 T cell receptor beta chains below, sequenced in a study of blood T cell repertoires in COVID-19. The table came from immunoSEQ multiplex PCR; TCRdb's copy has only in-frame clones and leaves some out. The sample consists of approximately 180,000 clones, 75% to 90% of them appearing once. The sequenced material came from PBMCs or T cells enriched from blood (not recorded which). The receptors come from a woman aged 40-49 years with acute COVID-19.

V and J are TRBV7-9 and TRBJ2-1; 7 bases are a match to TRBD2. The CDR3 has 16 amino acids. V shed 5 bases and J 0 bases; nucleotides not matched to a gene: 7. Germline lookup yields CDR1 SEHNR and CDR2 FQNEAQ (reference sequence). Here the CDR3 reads CASSQAGVRSYNEQFF. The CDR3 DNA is TGTGCCAGCAGCCAGGCGGGGGTGCGCTCCTACAATGAGCAGTTCTTC.

The CDR3 is CATSRVGDNSPLHF. The DNA of the CDR3 is TGTGCCACCAGCAGAGTCGGTGATAATTCACCCCTCCACTTT. The V call is TRBV15, the J call TRBJ1-6; no firm D call. This CDR3 comprises 14 residues. V lost 1 base and J lost 5, with 6 bases in between. CDR1 and CDR2 (germline): LNHNV, YYDKDF (reference sequence).

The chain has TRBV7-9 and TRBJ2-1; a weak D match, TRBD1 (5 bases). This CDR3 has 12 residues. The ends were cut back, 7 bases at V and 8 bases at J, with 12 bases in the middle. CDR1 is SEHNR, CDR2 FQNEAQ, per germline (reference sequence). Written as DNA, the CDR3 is TGTGCCAGCACCCAGGGCGGCGATGAGCAGTTCTTC. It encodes CASTQGGDEQFF.

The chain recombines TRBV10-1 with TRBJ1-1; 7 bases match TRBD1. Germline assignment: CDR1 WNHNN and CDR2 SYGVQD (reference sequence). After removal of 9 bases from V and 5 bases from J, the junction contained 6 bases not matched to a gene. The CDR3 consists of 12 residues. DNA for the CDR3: TGCGCCAGGGCGCAGGGGGAGACTGAAGCTTTCTTT. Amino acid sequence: CARAQGETEAFF.

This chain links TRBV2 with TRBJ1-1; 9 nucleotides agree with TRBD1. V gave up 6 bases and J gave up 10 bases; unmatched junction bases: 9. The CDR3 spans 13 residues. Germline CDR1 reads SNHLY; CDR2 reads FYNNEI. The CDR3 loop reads CASSTTGGESAFF. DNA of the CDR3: TGTGCCAGCAGCACGACAGGGGGGGAATCAGCTTTCTTT.

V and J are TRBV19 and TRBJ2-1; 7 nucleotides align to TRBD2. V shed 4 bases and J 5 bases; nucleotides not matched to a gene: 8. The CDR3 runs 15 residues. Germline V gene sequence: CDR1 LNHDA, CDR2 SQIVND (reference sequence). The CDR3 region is CASSTTSAPHNEQFF. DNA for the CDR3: TGTGCCAGTAGTACAACTAGCGCCCCCCACAATGAGCAGTTCTTC.

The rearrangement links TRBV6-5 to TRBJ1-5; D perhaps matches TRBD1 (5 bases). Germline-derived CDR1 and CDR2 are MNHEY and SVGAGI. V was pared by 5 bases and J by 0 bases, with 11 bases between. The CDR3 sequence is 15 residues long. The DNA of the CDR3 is TGTGCCAGCAGTCGGACAAGAAATAGCAATCAGCCCCAGCATTTT. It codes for CASSRTRNSNQPQHF.

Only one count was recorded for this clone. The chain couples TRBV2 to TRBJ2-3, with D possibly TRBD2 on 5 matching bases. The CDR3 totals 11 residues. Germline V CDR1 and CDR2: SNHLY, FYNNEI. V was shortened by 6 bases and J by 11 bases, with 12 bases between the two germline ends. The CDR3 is CASRLGGGQYF. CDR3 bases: TGTGCCAGCAGACTAGGAGGCGGGCAGTATTTT.

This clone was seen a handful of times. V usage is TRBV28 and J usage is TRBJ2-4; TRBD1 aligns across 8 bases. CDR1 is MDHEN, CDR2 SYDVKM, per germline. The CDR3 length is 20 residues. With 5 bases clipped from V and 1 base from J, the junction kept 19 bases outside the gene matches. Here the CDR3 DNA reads TGTGCCAGCAGTAACCCCCCAAGGACAGGGAAGGTTGGGGCCAAAAACATTCAGTACTTC. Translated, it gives CASSNPPRTGKVGAKNIQYF.

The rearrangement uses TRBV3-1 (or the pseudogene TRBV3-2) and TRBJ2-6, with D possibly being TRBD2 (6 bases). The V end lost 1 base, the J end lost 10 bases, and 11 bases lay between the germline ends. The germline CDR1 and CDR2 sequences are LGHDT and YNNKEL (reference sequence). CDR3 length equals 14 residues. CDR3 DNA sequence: TGTGCCAGCAGCCAAGGGAGGGGAGCTAACGTCCTGACTTTC. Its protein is CASSQGRGANVLTF.

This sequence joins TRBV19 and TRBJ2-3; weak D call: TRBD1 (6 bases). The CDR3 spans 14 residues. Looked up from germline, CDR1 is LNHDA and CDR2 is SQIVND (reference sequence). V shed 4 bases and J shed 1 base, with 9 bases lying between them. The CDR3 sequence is CASSTRQGTDTQYF. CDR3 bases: TGTGCCAGTAGTACCCGACAGGGCACAGATACGCAGTATTTT.

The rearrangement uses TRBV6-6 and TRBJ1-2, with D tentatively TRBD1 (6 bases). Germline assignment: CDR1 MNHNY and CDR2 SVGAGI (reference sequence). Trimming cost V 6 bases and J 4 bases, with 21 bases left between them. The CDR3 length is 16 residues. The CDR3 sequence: CASSPSGGAKTYGYTF. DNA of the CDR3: TGTGCCAGCAGCCCCTCGGGGGGGGCGAAAACCTATGGCTACACCTTC.

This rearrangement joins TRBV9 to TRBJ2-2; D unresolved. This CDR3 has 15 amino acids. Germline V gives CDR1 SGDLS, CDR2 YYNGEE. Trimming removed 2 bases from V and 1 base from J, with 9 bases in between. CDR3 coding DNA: TGTGCCAGCAGCGTTGGCGGCTTGAACACCGGGGAGCTGTTTTTT. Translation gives CASSVGGLNTGELFF.

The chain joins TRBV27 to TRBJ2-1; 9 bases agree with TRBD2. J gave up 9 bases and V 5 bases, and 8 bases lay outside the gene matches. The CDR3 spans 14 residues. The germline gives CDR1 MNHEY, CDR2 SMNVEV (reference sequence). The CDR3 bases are TGTGCCAGCAGTCCCCAGCGGGAGGCTATTGAGCAGTTCTTC. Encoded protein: CASSPQREAIEQFF.

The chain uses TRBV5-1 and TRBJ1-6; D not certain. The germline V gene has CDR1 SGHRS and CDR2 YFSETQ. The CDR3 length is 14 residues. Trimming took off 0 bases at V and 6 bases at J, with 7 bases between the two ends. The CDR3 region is CASSLEGSNSPLHF. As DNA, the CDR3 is TGCGCCAGCAGCTTGGAAGGGAGTAATTCACCCCTCCACTTT.

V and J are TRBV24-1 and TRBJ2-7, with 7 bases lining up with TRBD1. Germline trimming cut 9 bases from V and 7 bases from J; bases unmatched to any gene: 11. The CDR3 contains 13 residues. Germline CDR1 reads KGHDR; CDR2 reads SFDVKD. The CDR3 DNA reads TGTGCCACCGTGCACCGACAGGGAAGAGAGCAGTACTTC. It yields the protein CATVHRQGREQYF.

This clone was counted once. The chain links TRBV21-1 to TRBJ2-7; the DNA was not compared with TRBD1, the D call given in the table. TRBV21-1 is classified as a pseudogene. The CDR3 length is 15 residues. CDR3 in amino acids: CASSLGPGVPYEQYF. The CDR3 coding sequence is TGTGCCAGCAGCCTGGGCCCAGGGGTACCCTACGAGCAGTACTTC.